One and the same sample provided the 8 T cell receptor beta chains below, sequenced in a study of graft-versus-host responses after intestinal transplantation. Antigens for these TCRs are unknown. Sequencing used immunoSEQ multiplex PCR; TCRdb keeps in-frame clones, though not all of them. The sample has some 100,000 clones; about 93% are singletons. Material: unstimulated CD8+ T cells sorted from spleen or lymph node cells, obtained before intestinal transplant. Receptors originate from a human donor who received an intestinal transplant.

The chain links TRBV4-1 to TRBJ2-4; TRBD1 might be the D (6 bases). The CDR3 consists of 14 residues. Between the trimmed V and J ends, which lost 4 bases and 0 bases, there was a span of 7 bases. Germline V lookup: CDR1 MGHRA, CDR2 YSYEKL. Here the CDR3 reads CASSPDRAKNIQYF. The CDR3 DNA is TGCGCCAGCAGCCCGGACAGAGCCAAAAACATTCAGTACTTC.

This chain connects TRBV5-5 to TRBJ2-2, with 8 nucleotides matching TRBD2. The V and J ends lost 5 bases and 7 bases, in that order; junction bases with no gene match: 1. The CDR3 totals 12 residues. Per the germline V gene, CDR1 is SGHKS and CDR2 is YYEKEE (reference sequence). CDR3 region: CASRGTSGELFF. Written as DNA, the CDR3 is TGTGCCAGCAGGGGGACTAGCGGGGAGCTGTTTTTT.

The V call is TRBV10-3, the J call TRBJ1-2; perhaps TRBD1 as D (6 bases). Germline loops: CDR1 ENHRY, CDR2 SYGVKD. The CDR3 length is 13 residues. V was clipped by 5 bases and J by 0 bases, with 7 bases between them. CDR3 sequence reads: CAISRTANYGYTF. The CDR3 bases are TGTGCCATCAGTCGGACAGCTAACTATGGCTACACCTTC.

CDR3 amino acids: CASSLSQGLGNTEAFF. In DNA form, the CDR3 reads TGTGCCAGCAGTTTAAGCCAGGGGCTTGGGAACACTGAAGCTTTCTTT. The chain couples TRBV6-6 to TRBJ1-1; the D gene is possibly TRBD1 (6 bases). This CDR3 region has 16 residues. The V end lost 4 bases, the J end lost 1 base, and 16 bases lay between the germline ends. CDR1 is MNHNY, CDR2 SVGAGI, per germline (reference sequence).

This clone was seen more than once but under ten times. This rearrangement joins TRBV6-6 to TRBJ1-5; 8 bases agree with TRBD1. This CDR3 is built from 13 residues. CDR1 and CDR2 (germline): MNHNY, SVGAGI (reference sequence). V gave up 4 bases and J gave up 5 bases; unmatched junction bases: 1. CDR3 region: CASSWDRYQPQHF. CDR3 in DNA: TGTGCCAGCAGTTGGGACAGGTATCAGCCCCAGCATTTT.

This rearrangement joins TRBV10-3 to TRBJ2-1; 9 bases line up with TRBD1. The J segment lost 5 bases and the V segment lost 4 bases, leaving 0 bases of the junction unmatched. This CDR3 is built from 13 residues. From germline, CDR1 is ENHRY and CDR2 SYGVKD. The CDR3: CAISGTGDNEQFF. CDR3 coding DNA: TGTGCCATCAGTGGGACAGGGGACAATGAGCAGTTCTTC.

V usage is TRBV2 and J usage is TRBJ1-4, with D perhaps matching TRBD1 (6 bases). Germline V gene data show CDR1 as SNHLY and CDR2 as FYNNEI. CDR3 size: 16 residues. Trimming took off 1 base at V and 3 bases at J, with 12 bases between the two ends. Here the CDR3 reads CASSEGTGSANEKLFF. The CDR3 nucleotides are TGTGCCAGCAGTGAAGGAACAGGGTCCGCTAATGAAAAACTGTTTTTT.

The chain combines TRBV6-1 with TRBJ1-1, with 7 positions matching TRBD1. V shed 4 bases and J 5 bases; nucleotides not matched to a gene: 1. Germline CDR1 is MNHNS and CDR2 is SASEGT. This CDR3 is built from 12 residues. The CDR3 DNA reads TGTGCCAGCAGTGGACAGGGAACTGAAGCTTTCTTT. Encoded protein: CASSGQGTEAFF.